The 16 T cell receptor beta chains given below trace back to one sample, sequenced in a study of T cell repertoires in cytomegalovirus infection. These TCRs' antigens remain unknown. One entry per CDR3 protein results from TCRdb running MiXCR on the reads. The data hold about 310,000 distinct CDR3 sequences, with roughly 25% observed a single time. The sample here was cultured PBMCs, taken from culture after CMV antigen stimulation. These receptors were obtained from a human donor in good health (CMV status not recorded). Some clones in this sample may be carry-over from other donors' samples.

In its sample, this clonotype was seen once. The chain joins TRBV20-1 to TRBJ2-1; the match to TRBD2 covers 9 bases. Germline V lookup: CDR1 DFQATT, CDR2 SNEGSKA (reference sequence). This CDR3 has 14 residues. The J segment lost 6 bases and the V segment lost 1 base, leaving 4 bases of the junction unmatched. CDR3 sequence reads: CSARVAGDFNEQFF. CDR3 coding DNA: TGCAGTGCTAGAGTAGCGGGAGATTTCAATGAGCAGTTCTTC.

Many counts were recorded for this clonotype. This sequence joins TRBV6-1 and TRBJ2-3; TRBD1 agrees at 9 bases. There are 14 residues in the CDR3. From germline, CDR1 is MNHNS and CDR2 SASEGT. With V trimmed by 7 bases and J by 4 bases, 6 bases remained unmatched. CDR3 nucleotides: TGTGCCAGCAATACGGGACAGGGACCAGATACGCAGTATTTT. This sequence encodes CASNTGQGPDTQYF.

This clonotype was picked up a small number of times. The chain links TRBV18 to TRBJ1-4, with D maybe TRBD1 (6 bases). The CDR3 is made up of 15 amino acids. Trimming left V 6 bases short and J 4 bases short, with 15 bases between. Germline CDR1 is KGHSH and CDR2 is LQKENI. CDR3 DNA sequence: TGTGCCAGCTCGCCCAGGACAGACCTTAATGAAAAACTGTTTTTT. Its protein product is CASSPRTDLNEKLFF.

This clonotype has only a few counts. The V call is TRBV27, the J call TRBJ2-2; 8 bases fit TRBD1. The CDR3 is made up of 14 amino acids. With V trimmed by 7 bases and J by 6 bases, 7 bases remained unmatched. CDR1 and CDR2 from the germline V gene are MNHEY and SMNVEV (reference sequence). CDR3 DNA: TGTGCCAGCACCCACACAGGGGGGCCCGGGGAGCTGTTTTTT. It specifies CASTHTGGPGELFF.

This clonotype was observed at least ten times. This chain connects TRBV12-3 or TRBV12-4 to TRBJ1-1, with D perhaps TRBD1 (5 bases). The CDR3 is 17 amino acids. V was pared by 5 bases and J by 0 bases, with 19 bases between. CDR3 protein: CASSPVVQGLLNTEAFF. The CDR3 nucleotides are TGTGCCAGCAGTCCCGTCGTTCAGGGACTTTTGAACACTGAAGCTTTCTTT.

CDR3 residues: CAISEGSPEQYV. The CDR3, as DNA: TGTGCCATCAGTGAGGGTAGCCCCGAGCAGTACGTC. The V and J genes are TRBV10-3 and TRBJ2-7; D uncertain. The length of the CDR3 is 12 residues. Germline values: CDR1 ENHRY, CDR2 SYGVKD. The V and J ends lost 2 bases and 6 bases respectively, with 8 bases between them.

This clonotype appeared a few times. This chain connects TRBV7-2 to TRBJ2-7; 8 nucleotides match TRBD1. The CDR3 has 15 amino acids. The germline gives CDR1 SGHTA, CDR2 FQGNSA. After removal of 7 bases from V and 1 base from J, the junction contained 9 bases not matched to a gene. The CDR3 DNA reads TGTGCCAGCAACCCTGGACAGGGAAGATCCTACGAGCAGTACTTC. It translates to CASNPGQGRSYEQYF.

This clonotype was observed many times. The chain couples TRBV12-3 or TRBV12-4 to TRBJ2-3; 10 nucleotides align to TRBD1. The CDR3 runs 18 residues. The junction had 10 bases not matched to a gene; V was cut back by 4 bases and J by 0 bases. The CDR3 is CASSSRDRGTPSTDTQYF. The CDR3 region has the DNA TGTGCCAGCAGTTCCCGGGACAGGGGAACTCCAAGCACAGATACGCAGTATTTT.

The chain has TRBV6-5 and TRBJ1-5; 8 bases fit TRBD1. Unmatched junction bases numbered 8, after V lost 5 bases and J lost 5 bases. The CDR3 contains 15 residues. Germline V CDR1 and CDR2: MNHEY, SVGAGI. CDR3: CASSRYQGADQPQHF. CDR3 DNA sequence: TGTGCCAGCAGTCGCTACCAGGGGGCCGATCAGCCCCAGCATTTT.

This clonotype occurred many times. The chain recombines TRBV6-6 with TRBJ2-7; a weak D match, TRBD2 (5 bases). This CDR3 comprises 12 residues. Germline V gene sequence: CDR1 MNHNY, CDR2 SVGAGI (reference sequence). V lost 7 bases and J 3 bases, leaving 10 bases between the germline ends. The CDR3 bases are TGTGCCAGCAACACTGGACTCTACGAGCAGTACTTC. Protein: CASNTGLYEQYF.

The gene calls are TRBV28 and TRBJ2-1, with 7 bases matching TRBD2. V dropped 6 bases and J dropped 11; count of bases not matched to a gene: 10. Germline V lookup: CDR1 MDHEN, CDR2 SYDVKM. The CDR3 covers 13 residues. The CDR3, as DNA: TGTGCCAGCAGGCAGACTAGCAAACCAAAGCAGTTCTTC. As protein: CASRQTSKPKQFF.

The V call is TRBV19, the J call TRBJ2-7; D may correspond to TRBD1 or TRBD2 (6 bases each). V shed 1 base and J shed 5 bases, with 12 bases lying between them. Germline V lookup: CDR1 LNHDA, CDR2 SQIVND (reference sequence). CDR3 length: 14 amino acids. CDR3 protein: CASSIVGGADEQYF. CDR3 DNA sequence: TGTGCCAGTAGTATAGTGGGGGGCGCCGACGAGCAGTACTTC.

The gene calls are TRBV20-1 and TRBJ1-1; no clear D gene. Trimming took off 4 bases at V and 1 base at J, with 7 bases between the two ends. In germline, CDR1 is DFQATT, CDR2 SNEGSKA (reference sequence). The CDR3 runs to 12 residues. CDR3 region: CSATKGNTEAFF. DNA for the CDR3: TGCAGTGCTACAAAGGGGAACACTGAAGCTTTCTTT.

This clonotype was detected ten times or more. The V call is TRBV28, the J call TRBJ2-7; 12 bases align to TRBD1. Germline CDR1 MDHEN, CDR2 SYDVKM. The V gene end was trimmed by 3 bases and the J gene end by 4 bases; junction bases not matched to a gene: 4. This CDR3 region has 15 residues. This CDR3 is CASSFGTGGLYEQYF. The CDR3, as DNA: TGTGCCAGCAGTTTCGGGACAGGGGGCCTTTACGAGCAGTACTTC.

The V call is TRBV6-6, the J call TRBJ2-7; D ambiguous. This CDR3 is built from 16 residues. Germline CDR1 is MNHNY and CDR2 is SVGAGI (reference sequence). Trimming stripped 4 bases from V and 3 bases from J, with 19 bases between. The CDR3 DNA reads TGTGCCAGCAGTTGGTCTGGCGCCGGATTGTACTACGAGCAGTACTTC. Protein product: CASSWSGAGLYYEQYF.

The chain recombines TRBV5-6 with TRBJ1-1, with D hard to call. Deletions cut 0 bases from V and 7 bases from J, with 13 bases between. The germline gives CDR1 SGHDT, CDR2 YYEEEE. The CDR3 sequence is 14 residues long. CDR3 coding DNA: TGTGCCAGCAGCTTGGGATATCCGGACGGTGAAGCTTTCTTT. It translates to CASSLGYPDGEAFF.